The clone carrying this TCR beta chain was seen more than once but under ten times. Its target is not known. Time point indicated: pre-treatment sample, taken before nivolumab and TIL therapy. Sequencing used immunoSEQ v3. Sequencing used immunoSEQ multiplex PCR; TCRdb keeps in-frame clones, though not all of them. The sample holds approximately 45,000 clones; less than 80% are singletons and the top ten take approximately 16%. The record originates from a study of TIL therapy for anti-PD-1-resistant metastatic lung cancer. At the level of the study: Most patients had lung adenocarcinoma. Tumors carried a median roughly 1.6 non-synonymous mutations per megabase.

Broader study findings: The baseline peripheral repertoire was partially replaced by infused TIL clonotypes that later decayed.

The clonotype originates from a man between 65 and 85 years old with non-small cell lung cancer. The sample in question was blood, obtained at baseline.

The CDR3: CATSREKPTTGDSNQPQHF. DNA of the CDR3: TGTGCCACCAGCAGGGAAAAACCGACGACAGGGGATAGCAATCAGCCCCAGCATTTT. The rearrangement uses TRBV15 and TRBJ1-5; 8 positions agree with TRBD1. This CDR3 region has 19 residues. Trimming removed 3 bases from V and 0 bases from J; junction bases left unmatched: 13. Germline V gene sequence: CDR1 LNHNV, CDR2 YYDKDF (reference sequence).